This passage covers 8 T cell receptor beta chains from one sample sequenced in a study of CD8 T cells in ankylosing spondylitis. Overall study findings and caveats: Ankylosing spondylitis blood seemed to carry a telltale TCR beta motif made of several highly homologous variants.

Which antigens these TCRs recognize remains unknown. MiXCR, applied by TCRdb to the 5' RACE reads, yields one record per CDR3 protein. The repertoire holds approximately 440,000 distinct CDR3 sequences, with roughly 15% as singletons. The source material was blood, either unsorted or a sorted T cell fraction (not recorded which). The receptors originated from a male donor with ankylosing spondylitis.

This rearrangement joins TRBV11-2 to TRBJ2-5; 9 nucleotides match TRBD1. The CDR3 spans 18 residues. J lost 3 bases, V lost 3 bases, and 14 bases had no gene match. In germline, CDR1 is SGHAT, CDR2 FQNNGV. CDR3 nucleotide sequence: TGTGCCAGCAGCTTCCAATACAGGGGGCCTGCCTCCAAAGAGACCCAGTACTTC. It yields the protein CASSFQYRGPASKETQYF.

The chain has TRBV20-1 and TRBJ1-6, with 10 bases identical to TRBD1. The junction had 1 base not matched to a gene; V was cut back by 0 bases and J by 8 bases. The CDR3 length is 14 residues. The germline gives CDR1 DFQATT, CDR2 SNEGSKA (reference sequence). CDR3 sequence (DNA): TGCAGTGCTAGAGATGGGACAGGGGATTCACCCCTCCACTTT. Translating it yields CSARDGTGDSPLHF.

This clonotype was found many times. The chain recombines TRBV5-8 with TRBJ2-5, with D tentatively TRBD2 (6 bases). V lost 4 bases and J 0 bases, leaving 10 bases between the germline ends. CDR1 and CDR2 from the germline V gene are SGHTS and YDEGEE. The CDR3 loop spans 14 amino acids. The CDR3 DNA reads TGTGCCAGCAGCGACCCGGGGGACCAAGAGACCCAGTACTTC. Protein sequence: CASSDPGDQETQYF.

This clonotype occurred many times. CDR3 in DNA: TGCGCCAGCAGCCCTATTGGGCTCTACTCTCCTAACTATGGCTACACCTTC. It codes for CASSPIGLYSPNYGYTF. The rearrangement uses TRBV5-1 and TRBJ1-2; no clear D. CDR1 is SGHRS and CDR2 is YFSETQ in the germline V gene. V was pared by 4 bases and J by 0 bases, with 19 bases between. This CDR3 region has 17 residues.

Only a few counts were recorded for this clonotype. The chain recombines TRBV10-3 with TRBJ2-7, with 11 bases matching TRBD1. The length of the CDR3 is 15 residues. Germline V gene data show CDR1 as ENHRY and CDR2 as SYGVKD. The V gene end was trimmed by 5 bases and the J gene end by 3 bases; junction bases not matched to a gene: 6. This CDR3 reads CAISSLGTGGYEQYF. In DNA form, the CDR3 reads TGTGCCATCAGTTCCCTCGGGACAGGGGGCTACGAGCAGTACTTC.

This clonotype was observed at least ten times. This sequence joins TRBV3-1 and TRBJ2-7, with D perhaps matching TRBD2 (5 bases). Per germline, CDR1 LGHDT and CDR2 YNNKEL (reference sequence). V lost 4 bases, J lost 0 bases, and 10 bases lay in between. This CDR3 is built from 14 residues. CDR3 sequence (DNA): TGTGCCAGCAGCCGAGGGCAGCTCTCCTACGAGCAGTACTTC. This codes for CASSRGQLSYEQYF.

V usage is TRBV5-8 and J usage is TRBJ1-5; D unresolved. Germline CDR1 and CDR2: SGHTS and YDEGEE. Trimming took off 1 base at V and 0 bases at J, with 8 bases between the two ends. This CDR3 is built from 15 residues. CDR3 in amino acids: CASSLYPPSNQPQHF. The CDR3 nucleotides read TGTGCCAGCAGCTTGTATCCTCCTAGCAATCAGCCCCAGCATTTT.

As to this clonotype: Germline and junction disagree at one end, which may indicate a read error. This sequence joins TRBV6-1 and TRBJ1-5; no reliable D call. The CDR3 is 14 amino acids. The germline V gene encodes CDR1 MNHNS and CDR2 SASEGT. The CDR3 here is CATSPQVGNQPQHF. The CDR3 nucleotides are TGTGCCACCAGTCCGCAGGTAGGCAATCAGCCCCAGCATTTT.